This TCR beta chain was sequenced during a study of cytomegalovirus exposure and HLA in healthy donors (dated 2017 in TCRdb). For the study in its entirety: According to an earlier analysis of around 600 of the donors, some 170 million T cells yielded over 100 million unique TCR beta sequences and less than 300 Gb of sequence data. Both class I and class II loci were covered by HLA typing, at four-digit resolution. On average, around 230,000 unique TCR beta nucleotide sequences were sequenced per donor among several hundred genotyped donors of the cohort, with 15% to 20% of those sequences being non-productive. In an earlier analysis of a few hundred of the donors, high-throughput TCR beta sequencing was used to judge whether each TCR beta V gene segment behaved as functional or pseudogenic. In the later analysis, no new phenotypic data were used to find candidate immune exposures; instead, reliance was placed on TCR beta sequences and their occurrence across donors. In a later genetic analysis, genome-wide SNP genotypes for 398 of the 666 donors were used, and that subset was treated as a discovery cohort. About 310 gigabases of sequencing data and tens of millions of unique TCR sequences were included in an early release covering 500 to 750 HLA-typed donors. To study patterns of TCR occurrence, a later analysis re-analyzed previously published TCR beta repertoires from around 670 donors and added high-resolution HLA genotyping. Donor age, sex, ethnicity and CMV serostatus were collected together with the repertoire data. A separate validation cohort of roughly 130 different subjects was used in addition to the 666-subject first cohort. Of the 398 genotyped donors, approximately 82% fell in the genetic ancestry cluster associated with self-reported Caucasian donors. Roughly five DR-DQ haplotypes were handled as single units for association and clustering because linkage in the cohort was strong. Every discovery cohort repertoire had been produced on one sequencing platform. The number of donors typed differed by locus, with about 629-630 for A, B, C, DRB1 and DQB1, roughly 520 for DQA1, about 610 for DPA1, and 450 to 480 for DPB1. To predict cytomegalovirus infection status, the study combined high-throughput TCR immunosequencing, statistical association of individual TCRs with disease status, and machine learning. The T cell repertoires of several hundred subjects were profiled by immunosequencing and related to cytomegalovirus serostatus. The study aimed to test whether signatures of past pathogen exposure could be identified by cataloging public T cell receptors.

With respect to this clone: Its recognized antigen is unknown. The input lacks base qualities; no much larger clone sits a single base away.

The receptor library was made with the immunoSEQ multiplex PCR assay. The multiplex PCR relied on a mix of 60 forward primers for TCR Vbeta segments and 13 reverse primers for TCR Jbeta segments. The CDR3 region of rearranged TCR beta genes was amplified from genomic DNA by a multiplex PCR assay. On the Illumina HiSeq System, the amplified TCR beta libraries were sequenced as 87-base-pair reads. The original methods were these. In a later analysis, approximately 74 million unique TCR beta chains were counted across the roughly 670 repertoires, and approximately 11 million of these chains were shared by at least two donors. To remove PCR and sequencing errors, raw reads were error-corrected and collapsed into unique sequences using a nearest-neighbor algorithm that merged closely related sequences. CDR3 sequences were aligned to IMGT reference sequences to assign V, D and J gene segments. For a sequence to be retained, a match of at least six nucleotides to both a V gene segment and a J gene segment was required. A rearrangement was called productive if the CDR3 had no stop codons and remained in frame with V and J, and every other rearrangement was called non-productive. Following IMGT convention, CDR3 was defined as the stretch from the second conserved V-encoded cysteine to the conserved J-encoded phenylalanine. The earlier analysis of some 540 of the donors excluded any sequence lacking an unambiguous match to a single V gene segment. In an earlier analysis of 450 to 700 of the donors, V segments were called functional above 56.7% productive rearrangements and were called segregating when the between-donor standard deviation exceeded 5%. A statistical classification framework was developed to diagnose cytomegalovirus status using the catalog of TCR beta chain sequences. In a later analysis, TCR nucleotide sequences were compared against IMGT/GENE-DB human TR gene sequences so that V and J genes could be assigned. In a later analysis, CDR3 sequences and most-parsimonious VDJ recombination scenarios were assigned using the TCRdist pipeline. A later analysis defined each TCR beta chain by its CDR3 amino acid sequence plus V-gene family, and excluded reads lacking a unique V-gene family. To address suspected cross-contamination and a sequencing artifact, a later analysis removed around 600 highly shared, low-generation-probability nucleotide sequences. In a later analysis, a clonal expansion index was calculated for each public chain from normalized within-repertoire ranks of inferred template counts. A later analysis computed generation probabilities with a VDJ recombination model fitted to out-of-frame rearrangements, and checked the results against IGoR. In a later analysis, hypergeometric tests were used to score TCR-TCR, TCR-HLA and TCR-CMV co-occurrence, with a repertoire-size bias correction applied to TCR pairs. To estimate false discovery rates, a later analysis permuted the HLA or CMV assignments 20 times. In a later analysis, co-occurring TCRs were grouped using DBSCAN, and TCRdist sequence similarity was added for clustering within HLA-allele-positive subsets. Co-occurrence clustering excluded repertoires with fewer than 30,000 or more than 120,000 public chains, plus five with anomalous nucleotide sharing. The clones in this table, taken by TCRdb from immuneACCESS, are in-frame only. Not every clone is retained; where verified, under half of the shortfall comes from an unresolved V gene, and the cause of the rest is unknown. V and J calls and clone size follow that table, whereas D and trimming were derived from the DNA. For this sample the table gives 58,000 or so clones, of which roughly 74% were detected only once. The ten top clones hold under 25% of the sample.

Spanning cysteine to phenylalanine, the CDR3 consists of 16 amino acids. The only DNA kept is the CDR3, 48 bases in frame from the first base. Trimming takes 4 bases off V and 3 bases off J; junction bases not matched to a gene: 7. From a lookup of the germline V gene, CDR1 and CDR2 are SGHRS and YFSETQ. Study-wide findings and limitations: A cluster of highly shared sequence variants was judged likely to be a technical artifact of the sequencing pipeline. This cohort had only TCR beta chains sequenced, and the lack of alpha or paired-chain data limited which features could be detected. The presence/absence analyses assumed that sequencing depth was roughly uniform across donors, and that assumption may not be true. Immune exposure information for the cohort was limited to CMV serostatus. A later genetic analysis reported fewer N-insertions in productive TCRs among donors in an Asian-associated ancestry cluster than the roughly 700-donor mean. A later analysis associated about 17,000 TCR beta sequences with specific HLA alleles at a false discovery rate of 0.05. According to the authors, the approach could potentially be generalized to other disease states and immunological phenotypes. A later analysis reported that several top co-occurrence clusters appeared linked to parvovirus B19, influenza, CMV and Epstein-Barr virus. HLA typing was unavailable for some donors at each locus, so association tests used only the typed subset. Most TCR sequences were seen in very few donors, while some public TCRs were found in many individuals. Correlated functional status among segregating V segments might be attributable to linkage disequilibrium, but an unknown experimental factor could not be ruled out. A later genetic analysis associated a missense DCLRE1C variant with V-gene and J-gene trimming of TCR beta chains, and an independent cohort replicated the association. Some IMGT-functional V segments, including TRBV6-2 and TRBV6-3, could not be distinguished by the 87-base-pair reads and were therefore excluded. In a later analysis, HLA-associated TCR beta chains were found to be more clonally expanded and to have lower generation probabilities than equally common non-associated chains. Three of the identified cytomegalovirus-associated TCR beta chains were confirmed in vitro to be specific for cytomegalovirus antigens. The earlier analysis of about 600 of the donors excluded roughly 16 rarely observed V segments, including chromosome 9 orphons, because counts were too low. A later analysis found that most CMV-associated TCR beta chains appeared HLA-restricted, with HLA associations seemingly driven largely by CMV exposure. According to a later analysis, TCR association rates differed among HLA loci, with DRB1 alleles showing the most associated TCRs and HLA-C alleles showing the fewest. In the study, approximately 160 TCR beta chains were listed as associated with cytomegalovirus. When HLA alleles, especially DR and DQ, strongly co-occurred, attributing TCR associations to individual alleles was difficult. The classifier was reported to diagnose cytomegalovirus status with high specificity and sensitivity in both the original and validation cohorts. In an earlier analysis of some 500 of the donors, most TCR beta V segments appeared in productive rearrangements about 90% or about 30% of the time, broadly matching IMGT annotations. A further reported finding was that TCR beta sequences accurately predicted the HLA-A and HLA-B alleles for most subjects in the first cohort.

The cohort consisted of 670 or so healthy bone marrow donors. At the time of sampling, every cohort member was nominally healthy, though immune exposures that went unrecorded were likely present. The donor was CMV seropositive and was included in the group of 250 to 300 seropositive cohort members. A peripheral blood sample was collected from each donor, and TCR beta sequencing was performed on peripheral blood mononuclear cells. The Qiagen DNeasy Blood Extraction Kit was used to extract genomic DNA from the blood cell samples. This receptor was identified in a woman between 35 and 50 years old in good health and CMV-seropositive. Sequencing input: PBMCs. This chain joins TRBV5-1 to TRBJ1-4; 9 of the junction bases match TRBD1. The CDR3 protein sequence reads: CASSLDRGGANEKLFF. The sequenced DNA: TGCGCCAGCAGCCTTGACAGGGGGGGGGCTAATGAAAAACTGTTTTTT. Beyond the CDR3, the reference TRBV5-1 and TRBJ1-4 genes provide the residues; the full variable domain reads: KAGVTQTPRYLIKTRGQQVTLSCSPISGHRSVSWYQQTPGQGLQFLFEYFSETQRNKGNFPGRFSGRQFSNSRSEMNVSTLELGDSALYLCASSLDRGGANEKLFFGSGTQLSVL.